This entry describes one T cell receptor beta chain. At least ten counts were recorded for this clonotype. Its antigen specificity is not known. Nothing much larger sits one base from this clone, and base qualities are not available. The sequencer was an Illumina NovaSeq 6000. cDNA libraries for TCRalpha and TCRbeta were prepared by 5'RACE using constant-segment primers, with sample barcodes and unique molecular identifiers added. RNA was extracted from every sample with Trizol reagent. The libraries were amplified in two PCR steps, and the second step added a second sample barcode and Illumina TruSeq adapters. Sequencing of libraries was performed on an Illumina NovaSeq with 2 x 150 bp paired-end reads. The authors processed their data as follows. With migec v1.2.7, reads were demultiplexed and then collapsed into UMI-guided consensus sequences. Using mixcr v2.1.11, the UMI consensuses were aligned to TRA and TRB V and J templates and assembled into clonotypes. Clonotypes were classified as expanded or contracted when called significant by both edgeR and NoisET, with noise models trained on biological replicates. edgeR calls used a false discovery rate-adjusted p below 0.01 and a log2 fold-change threshold of 1. As an exploratory analysis of dynamics, max-normalized trajectories of the 1000 most abundant clonotypes were examined by PCA with hierarchical clustering. The CD4 or CD8 phenotype of responding clones was assigned using the separately sequenced CD4+ and CD8+ repertoires. TCRdb reprocessing: public reads trimmed at Q25 with fastp, clones called with MiXCR, in-frame beta chains kept. One record per CDR3 amino acid sequence lists the most common genes and DNA. TCRdb's processing, not the authors', yielded these V and J calls. The sample data list about 320,000 distinct CDR3 sequences, and roughly an eighth of these were observed just once. In total, the top ten clones hold 21% of the sample.

The record originates from a study of T-cell memory formation after mild COVID-19 (dated by TCRdb to the early 2020s). For the study in its entirety: TCR sequence clusters from the two donors were found to be largely donor specific. In a couple of donors, T-cell clones that expanded and contracted after mild COVID-19 were tracked by sequencing TCRalpha and TCRbeta repertoires over time. The cohort was made up of two young adult volunteers, one female and one male, who were previously healthy. The paper as a whole reports these results and caveats: Some responding clones were found in pre-infection memory, which suggests that pre-existing cross-reactive memory T cells took part in the SARS-CoV-2 response. The study included only two mild cases, and larger cohorts that include severe cases with pre-infection samples were judged to be necessary. Clones contracting from day 15 to 85 had balanced CD4/CD8 phenotypes, while a second wave expanding from day 15 to 37 was biased towards CD4+. SARS-CoV-2 specificity was not confirmed for the second-wave clones peaking on day 37. Contracting CD4+ clones were located mainly in the CM and EM memory subsets, whereas CD8+ clones were found to be enriched in EMRA.

The junction shows trimming of 4 bases on V and 4 bases on J, and the gene matches do not reach 4 bases of it. CDR1 and CDR2, looked up from the germline V gene, are SGHRS and YFSETQ. The CDR3 goes from the cysteine to the phenylalanine over 15 residues. Solely the CDR3 DNA is kept, with 45 bases framed from the first base. Ficoll-Paque density gradient centrifugation was used to isolate PBMCs. The rearrangement joined TRBV5-1 to TRBJ2-3; TRBD2 aligns with 12 central bases. The origin of this receptor is a man aged 18 to 30 who had mild COVID-19 (a few samples of this study predate the infection). The sample titles of this study are shuffled in the database, so cell type and time point are left out; the donor was told from shared clones. The source material was PBMCs or a T cell subset sorted from them (not recorded which). The DNA sequence is as follows: TGCGCCAGCAGCAGGACTAGCGGGGTATCAGATACGCAGTATTTT. Its product reads: CASSRTSGVSDTQYF.